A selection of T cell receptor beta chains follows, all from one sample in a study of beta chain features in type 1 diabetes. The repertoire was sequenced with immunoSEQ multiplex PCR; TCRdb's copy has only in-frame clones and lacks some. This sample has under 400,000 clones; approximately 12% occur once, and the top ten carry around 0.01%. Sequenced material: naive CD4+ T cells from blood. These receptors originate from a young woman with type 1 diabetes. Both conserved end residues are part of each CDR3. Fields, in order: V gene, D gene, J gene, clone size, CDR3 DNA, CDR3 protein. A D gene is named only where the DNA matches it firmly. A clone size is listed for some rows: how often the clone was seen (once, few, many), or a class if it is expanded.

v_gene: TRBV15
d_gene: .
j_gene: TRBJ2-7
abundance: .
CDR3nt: TGTGCCACCAGCAGAGACCCGCAGGTTTCTTACGAGCAGTACTTC
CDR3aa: CATSRDPQVSYEQYF

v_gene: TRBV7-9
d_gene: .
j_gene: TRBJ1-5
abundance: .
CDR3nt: TGTGCCAGCAGCTTATTTGGCCCCCAGCATTTT
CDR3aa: CASSLFGPQHF

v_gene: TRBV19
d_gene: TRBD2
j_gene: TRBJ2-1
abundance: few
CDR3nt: TGTGCCAGTAGAACTAGCGGGGGGGGCAATGAGCAGTTCTTC
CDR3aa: CASRTSGGGNEQFF

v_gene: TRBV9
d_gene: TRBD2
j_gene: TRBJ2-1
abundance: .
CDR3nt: TGTGCCAGCAGCCTCGGGGGGGGAGGCAACAATGAGCAGTTCTTC
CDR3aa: CASSLGGGGNNEQFF

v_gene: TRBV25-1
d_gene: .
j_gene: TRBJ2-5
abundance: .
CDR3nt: TGTGCCAGCACCGAATCAGGGGTACAAGAGACCCAGTACTTC
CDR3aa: CASTESGVQETQYF

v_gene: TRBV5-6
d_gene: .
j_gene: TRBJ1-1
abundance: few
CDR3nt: TGTGCCAGCAGCTTGGCGGACACTGAAGCTTTCTTT
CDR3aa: CASSLADTEAFF

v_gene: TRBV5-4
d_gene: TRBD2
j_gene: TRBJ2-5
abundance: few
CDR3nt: TGTGCCAGCAGCTTAAAGGCGGGAGGGCTTGAGACCCAGTACTTC
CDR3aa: CASSLKAGGLETQYF

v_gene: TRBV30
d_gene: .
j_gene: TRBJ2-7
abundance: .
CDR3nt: TGTGCCTGGAGTGGGGGGGGGACAGGCTACTACGAGCAGTACTTC
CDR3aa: CAWSGGGTGYYEQYF

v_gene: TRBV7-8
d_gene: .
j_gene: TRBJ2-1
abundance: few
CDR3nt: TGTGCCAGCAGCTTCTCGAGTCCTGGGGCCAATGAGCAGTTCTTC
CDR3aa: CASSFSSPGANEQFF

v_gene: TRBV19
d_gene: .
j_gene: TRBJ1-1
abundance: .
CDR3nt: TGTGCCAGTAGTATCTCACCGGGCACTGAAGCTTTCTTT
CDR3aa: CASSISPGTEAFF

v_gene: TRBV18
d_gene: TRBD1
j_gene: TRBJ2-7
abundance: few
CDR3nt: TGTGCCAGCTCGCCCCAACCCGGGACAGACTACGAGCAGTACTTC
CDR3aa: CASSPQPGTDYEQYF

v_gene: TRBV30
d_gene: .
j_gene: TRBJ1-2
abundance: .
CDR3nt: TGTGCCTGGATGGTTCCTAGTGGCTACACCTTC
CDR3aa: CAWMVPSGYTF

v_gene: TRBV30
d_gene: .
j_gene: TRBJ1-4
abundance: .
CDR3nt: TGTGCCTGCCATTTCGGAACTAATGAAAAACTGTTTTTT
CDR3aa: CACHFGTNEKLFF

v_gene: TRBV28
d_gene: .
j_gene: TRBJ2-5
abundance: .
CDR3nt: TGTGCCAGCAACAGGGCAGACAAAGAGACCCAGTACTTC
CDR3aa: CASNRADKETQYF

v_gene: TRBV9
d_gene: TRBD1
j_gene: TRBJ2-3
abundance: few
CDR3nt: TGTGCCAGCAACTCACAGGGGGATACGCAGTATTTT
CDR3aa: CASNSQGDTQYF

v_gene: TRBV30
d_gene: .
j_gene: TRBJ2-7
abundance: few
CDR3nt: TGTGCCTGGAGTCTAGCAGGTGGGGAGCAGTACTTC
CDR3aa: CAWSLAGGEQYF

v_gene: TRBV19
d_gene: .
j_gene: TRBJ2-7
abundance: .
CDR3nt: TGTGCCAGTAGTTTTAACTACGAGCAGTACTTC
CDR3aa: CASSFNYEQYF

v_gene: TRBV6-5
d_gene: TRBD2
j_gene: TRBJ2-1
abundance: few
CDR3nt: TGTGCCAGCAGTTTTGGCCGCCGGGCGGGGGGAAATGAGCAGTTCTTC
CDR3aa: CASSFGRRAGGNEQFF

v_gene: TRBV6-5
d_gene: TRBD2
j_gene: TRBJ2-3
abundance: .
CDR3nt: TGTGCCAGCAGGCCACTAGCGGGAGGCACAGATACGCAGTATTTT
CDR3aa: CASRPLAGGTDTQYF

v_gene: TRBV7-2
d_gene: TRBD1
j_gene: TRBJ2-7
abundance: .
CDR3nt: TGTGCCAGCAGCTTTCGGGGGGACAGGGCGGACTACGAGCAGTACTTC
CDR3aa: CASSFRGDRADYEQYF

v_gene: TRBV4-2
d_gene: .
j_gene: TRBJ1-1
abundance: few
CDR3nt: TGTGCCAGCAGCCAAGGTACAACGGGGGTTAAGGCTGAAGCTTTCTTT
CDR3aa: CASSQGTTGVKAEAFF

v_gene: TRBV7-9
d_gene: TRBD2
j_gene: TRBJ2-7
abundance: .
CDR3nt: TGTGCCAGCAGCTTACACGGCGGGGGAGCCTACGAGCAGTACTTC
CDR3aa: CASSLHGGGAYEQYF

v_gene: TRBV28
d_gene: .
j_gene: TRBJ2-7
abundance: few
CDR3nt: TGTGCCAGCATTACAGATTACGAGCAGTACTTC
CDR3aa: CASITDYEQYF

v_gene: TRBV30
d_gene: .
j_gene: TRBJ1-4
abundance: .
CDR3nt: TGTGCCTGGAGTGCCTTTTCGGAAAAACTGTTTTTT
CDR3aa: CAWSAFSEKLFF

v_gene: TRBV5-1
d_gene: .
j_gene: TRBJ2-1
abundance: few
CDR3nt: TGCGCCAGCAGCTTTAACGACAGGGGAGGGGAGTTCTTC
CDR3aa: CASSFNDRGGEFF

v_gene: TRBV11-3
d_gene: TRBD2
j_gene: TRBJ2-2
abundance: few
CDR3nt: TGTGCCAGCAGCTCGGGACTAGCGGGGCCCGGGGAGCTGTTTTTT
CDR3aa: CASSSGLAGPGELFF